These 32 T cell receptor beta chains were all obtained from the same sample, sequenced in a study of OX40 agonist ivuxolimab in advanced cancers. Data came from immunoSEQ multiplex PCR; TCRdb stores just in-frame clones and leaves some out. Of some 130,000 clones in the sample, approximately 90% were seen once. This material consisted of CD4+ or CD8+ T cells sorted from blood, taken in a trial of the OX40 agonist ivuxolimab. Every receptor here comes from an adult with an advanced solid tumor such as melanoma, head and neck, liver or kidney cancer.

This chain connects TRBV11-1 to TRBJ2-7; 9 nucleotides align to TRBD1. J gave up 1 base and V 5 bases, and 6 bases lay outside the gene matches. The germline CDR1 and CDR2 sequences are SGHAT and FQDESV (reference sequence). The CDR3 totals 15 residues. CDR3 loop: CASSPQGTGSYEQYF. Here the CDR3 DNA reads TGTGCCAGCAGCCCGCAGGGGACAGGGTCCTACGAGCAGTACTTC.

J is TRBJ2-3 and V is TRBV6-4; TRBD2 aligns across 7 bases. The CDR3 consists of 15 residues. Germline V gene sequence: CDR1 MRHNA, CDR2 SNTAGT. Trimming took 3 bases from V and 0 from J; bases not matched to a gene: 3. The CDR3 sequence is CASSEFSGSTDTQYF. In DNA form, the CDR3 reads TGTGCCAGCAGTGAATTTAGCGGGAGCACAGATACGCAGTATTTT.

The rearrangement joins TRBV30 to TRBJ2-5; D may be TRBD1 or TRBD2 (5 bases each). The DNA matches TRBJ2-7 better at its end, which makes the J call doubtful. The CDR3 is 14 residues long. Germline V gene data show CDR1 as GTSNPN and CDR2 as SVGIG (reference sequence). CDR3 DNA sequence: TGTGCCTGGAGTACGGGACCGGGCCCCTACGAGCAGTACTTC. Encoded protein: CAWSTGPGPYEQYF.

The genes are TRBV5-1 and TRBJ1-1, with D unclear. Trimming removed 1 base from V and 3 bases from J, with 19 bases in between. CDR3 length: 17 amino acids. Germline V gene sequence: CDR1 SGHRS, CDR2 YFSETQ. CDR3 loop: CASSLRQELSLDTEAFF. DNA of the CDR3: TGCGCCAGCAGCTTGAGGCAGGAGCTCTCGTTAGACACTGAAGCTTTCTTT.

The chain couples TRBV5-5 to TRBJ1-1; 7 bases align to TRBD1. Germline V gene data show CDR1 as SGHKS and CDR2 as YYEKEE (reference sequence). The CDR3 has 14 amino acids. V shed 4 bases, J shed 4 bases, and the junction held 7 bases outside the gene matches. CDR3 nucleotides: TGTGCCAGCAGCATAGTGGCAGGGGGCACTGAAGCTTTCTTT. It encodes CASSIVAGGTEAFF.

This rearrangement joins TRBV14 to TRBJ2-7, with a tentative D call TRBD1 (6 bases). The CDR3 totals 14 residues. The V end was cut by 2 bases, the J end by 2 bases, with 10 bases between. Germline V lookup: CDR1 SGHDN, CDR2 FVKESK. CDR3 nucleotide sequence: TGTGCCAGCAGCCAAAACAGGGACGCCTACGAGCAGTACTTC. It specifies CASSQNRDAYEQYF.

CDR3 amino acids: CASGLSREQFF. CDR3 coding DNA: TGTGCTAGTGGTTTAAGCCGTGAGCAGTTCTTC. V and J are TRBV12-5 and TRBJ2-1; D gene uncertain. Trimming removed 3 bases from V and 9 bases from J, with 6 bases in between. This CDR3 is built from 11 residues. From germline, CDR1 is LGHNT and CDR2 FRNRAP. The variable domain in full, completed from reference TRBV12-5 and TRBJ2-1, reads DARVTQTPRHKVTEMGQEVTMRCQPILGHNTVFWYRQTMMQGLELLAYFRNRAPLDDSGMPKDRFSAEMPDATLATLKIQPSEPRDSAVYFCASGLSREQFFGPGTRLTVL.

This rearrangement joins TRBV11-3 to TRBJ2-3; possibly TRBD2 for D (5 bases). The CDR3 has 14 residues. Germline lookup yields CDR1 SGHNT and CDR2 YENEEA. V was pared by 0 bases and J by 1 base, with 5 bases between. DNA of the CDR3: TGTGCCAGCAGCTTAGAAGCGGGCACAGATACGCAGTATTTT. The encoded protein is CASSLEAGTDTQYF.

The rearrangement uses TRBV7-3 and TRBJ2-2, with TRBD1 as a possible D gene (6 bases). V lost 4 bases and J lost 0, with 9 bases in between. Germline lookup yields CDR1 SGHTA and CDR2 FQGTGA. The CDR3 covers 15 residues. CDR3 coding DNA: TGTGCCAGCAGCTCTCGGACAGCGAACACCGGGGAGCTGTTTTTT. Its translation is CASSSRTANTGELFF.

Only one count was recorded for this clone. This chain links TRBV15 with TRBJ2-6; no definite D call. Trimming pared 0 bases from V and 4 bases from J, leaving 7 bases between. The CDR3 length is 15 residues. The germline V gene has CDR1 LNHNV and CDR2 YYDKDF (reference sequence). The CDR3, as DNA: TGTGCCACCAGCAGAGAACGGTACGGGGCCAACGTCCTGACTTTC. This translates into CATSRERYGANVLTF. The variable domain in full, with the rest retrieved from reference TRBV15 and TRBJ2-6, is DAMVIQNPRYQVTQFGKPVTLSCSQTLNHNVMYWYQQKSSQAPKLLFHYYDKDFNNEADTPDNFQSRRPNTSFCFLDIRSPGLGDTAMYLCATSRERYGANVLTFGAGSRLTVL.

The chain joins TRBV6-4 to TRBJ2-1, with TRBD1 matching over 9 bases. The V segment lost 6 bases and the J segment 4 bases; nucleotides outside the gene matches: 4. This CDR3 comprises 14 residues. Germline V CDR1 and CDR2: MRHNA, SNTAGT. The CDR3 protein is CASSSGQGYNEQFF. CDR3 DNA: TGTGCCAGCAGCAGCGGACAGGGGTACAATGAGCAGTTCTTC.

The chain couples TRBV7-9 to TRBJ1-1; no reliable D call. Germline V gives CDR1 SEHNR, CDR2 FQNEAQ (reference sequence). The V end lost 6 bases, the J end lost 3 bases, and 8 bases lay between the germline ends. This CDR3 has 12 residues. CDR3 region: CASSLEHTEAFF. CDR3 DNA: TGTGCCAGCAGTCTTGAGCACACTGAAGCTTTCTTT.

This clone was found once. The chain joins TRBV27 to TRBJ2-1; 10 bases are a match to TRBD2. Germline V gene lookup returns CDR1 MNHEY and CDR2 SMNVEV (reference sequence). V shed 3 bases, J shed 3 bases, and the junction held 8 bases outside the gene matches. The CDR3 has 17 amino acids. The CDR3: CASSLGSLAGGYNEQFF. CDR3 DNA: TGTGCCAGCAGTTTGGGATCTTTAGCGGGAGGCTACAATGAGCAGTTCTTC.

V usage is TRBV11-2 and J usage is TRBJ1-2, with D maybe TRBD1 (5 bases). V shed 3 bases and J shed 10 bases, with 15 bases lying between them. The CDR3 is 13 amino acids. Per the germline V gene, CDR1 is SGHAT and CDR2 is FQNNGV. The CDR3 DNA reads as TGTGCCAGCAGCTTCGTGCGGGAGACAGTCTACACCTTC. It encodes CASSFVRETVYTF.

The V and J genes are TRBV6-6 and TRBJ1-5; a possible D gene is TRBD1 (5 bases). Trimming took 5 bases from V and 5 from J, leaving 16 bases between them. Germline V gives CDR1 MNHNY, CDR2 SVGAGI (reference sequence). The CDR3 has 15 amino acids. CDR3 region: CASSTRTILDQPQHF. In nucleotides, the CDR3 is TGTGCCAGCAGTACCCGGACAATACTTGATCAGCCCCAGCATTTT.

The chain recombines TRBV18 with TRBJ1-4, with 11 bases matching TRBD1. The CDR3 loop spans 14 amino acids. Trimming at V came to 3 bases and at J to 8 bases, leaving 2 bases not matched to a gene. CDR1 and CDR2 (germline): KGHSH, LQKENI. CDR3 in amino acids: CASSPGQGGEKLFF. CDR3 in DNA: TGTGCCAGCTCACCGGGACAGGGGGGCGAAAAACTGTTTTTT. Drawing the rest from reference TRBV18 and TRBJ1-4, the complete variable domain is NAGVMQNPRHLVRRRGQEARLRCSPMKGHSHVYWYRQLPEEGLKFMVYLQKENIIDESGMPKERFSAEFPKEGPSILRIQQVVRGDSAAYFCASSPGQGGEKLFFGSGTQLSVL.

The chain links TRBV23-1 to TRBJ2-1, with TRBD2 matching 8 bases. TRBV23-1 is an ORF; its function is uncertain. This CDR3 region has 16 residues. V lost 2 bases, J lost 4 bases, and 7 bases stayed unmatched. CDR3 sequence reads: CASSQLAGTRYNEQFF. CDR3 DNA: TGCGCCAGCAGTCAACTAGCGGGCACTCGGTACAATGAGCAGTTCTTC.

The chain carries TRBV5-1 and TRBJ1-2; no clear D gene. The CDR3 runs 14 residues. The germline CDR1 and CDR2 sequences are SGHRS and YFSETQ. Between the trimmed V and J ends, which lost 4 bases and 0 bases, there was a span of 10 bases. The CDR3 DNA reads TGCGCCAGCAGCCCGGATACAGCTAACTATGGCTACACCTTC. Its protein is CASSPDTANYGYTF.

CDR3 nucleotide sequence: TGTGCCAGCAGCTTAGTGTCAGGGACTTTTAATCAGCCCCAGCATTTT. Translated: CASSLVSGTFNQPQHF. The chain carries TRBV7-2 and TRBJ1-5, with TRBD1 as a possible D gene (5 bases). Trimming removed 1 base at V and 4 bases at J, with 14 bases between. Germline CDR1 is SGHTA and CDR2 is FQGNSA. The CDR3 covers 16 residues.

The chain has TRBV28 and TRBJ2-7; 9 bases are a match to TRBD1. This CDR3 comprises 15 residues. Germline CDR1 and CDR2: MDHEN and SYDVKM. The V segment lost 6 bases and the J segment 6 bases; nucleotides outside the gene matches: 12. This CDR3 is CASSPGTGKDGEQYF. The CDR3 nucleotides read TGTGCCAGCAGCCCCGGGACAGGGAAGGATGGCGAGCAGTACTTC.

The rearrangement uses TRBV6-5 and TRBJ2-7; tentatively, D is TRBD1 (6 bases). CDR3 length equals 15 residues. Trimming took off 6 bases at V and 2 bases at J, with 17 bases between the two ends. Germline V gene data show CDR1 as MNHEY and CDR2 as SVGAGI. This chain's CDR3 is CASRMDSGITYEQYF. CDR3 sequence (DNA): TGTGCCAGCAGGATGGACAGTGGGATAACCTACGAGCAGTACTTC.

This clone was seen just once. The chain has TRBV9 and TRBJ1-3; TRBD1 agrees at 10 bases. This CDR3 contains 17 residues. V dropped 4 bases and J dropped 3; count of bases not matched to a gene: 10. Germline V gene data show CDR1 as SGDLS and CDR2 as YYNGEE. For the CDR3, the DNA is TGTGCCAGCAGCCCCCGGACAGGGGGTTTTATTGGAAACACCATATATTTT. This gives the protein CASSPRTGGFIGNTIYF.

This chain joins TRBV2 and TRBJ1-2; D gene uncertain. Trimming removed 4 bases at V and 11 bases at J, with 17 bases between. The CDR3 runs to 13 residues. Germline CDR1 and CDR2: SNHLY and FYNNEI. Written as DNA, the CDR3 is TGTGCCAGCAGTGTTCCCCGGCCGGAGCGTTACACCTTC. Protein sequence: CASSVPRPERYTF.

The chain is built from TRBV28 and TRBJ1-1; D possibly corresponds to TRBD1 (6 bases). This CDR3 comprises 12 residues. Germline V lookup: CDR1 MDHEN, CDR2 SYDVKM. Trimming removed 10 bases from V and 6 bases from J, with 15 bases in between. DNA for the CDR3: TGTGCCACACAGGGAGCCTACCCTGAAGCTTTCTTT. Translated, it gives CATQGAYPEAFF.

The genes are TRBV6-5 and TRBJ1-4; D is perhaps TRBD1 (6 bases). CDR3 size: 13 residues. Looked up from germline, CDR1 is MNHEY and CDR2 is SVGAGI. V shed 8 bases and J shed 3 bases, with 10 bases lying between them. The CDR3 is CASQGLANEKLFF. As DNA, the CDR3 is TGTGCCAGCCAGGGGCTGGCTAATGAAAAACTGTTTTTT.

The chain combines TRBV30 with TRBJ1-1; D remains unclear. The CDR3 extends over 13 amino acids. With 1 base removed from V and 0 bases from J, the gap between germline ends came to 6 bases. CDR1 is GTSNPN and CDR2 is SVGIG in the germline V gene (reference sequence). CDR3 sequence reads: CAWSDSLNTEAFF. The CDR3 region has the DNA TGTGCCTGGAGTGATTCACTGAACACTGAAGCTTTCTTT.

This clone was recorded once. The chain joins TRBV6-1 to TRBJ2-7; no firm D call. Germline CDR1 is MNHNS and CDR2 is SASEGT. V was trimmed by 3 bases and J by 4 bases, leaving 7 bases between them. This CDR3 comprises 12 residues. In nucleotides, the CDR3 is TGTGCCAGCAGTGATCCGGCGTACGAGCAGTACTTC. The encoded protein is CASSDPAYEQYF.

J is TRBJ2-2 and V is TRBV30; possibly TRBD2 for D (6 bases). Germline V CDR1 and CDR2: GTSNPN, SVGIG (reference sequence). The V gene lost 4 bases and the J gene lost 4 bases, with 10 bases spanning the gap. This CDR3 is 13 amino acids long. Here the CDR3 DNA reads TGTGCCTGGACGCCGGGAGTCACCGGGGAGCTGTTTTTT. Protein: CAWTPGVTGELFF.

The chain is built from TRBV4-1 and TRBJ2-6, with 7 bases that match TRBD2. Losses at the gene ends were 3 bases for V and 0 bases for J; bases not matched to a gene: 5. This CDR3 contains 17 residues. Germline V CDR1 and CDR2: MGHRA, YSYEKL. The CDR3 here is CASSQREGPSGANVLTF. CDR3 bases: TGCGCCAGCAGCCAGAGGGAGGGACCCTCTGGGGCCAACGTCCTGACTTTC.

The gene calls are TRBV5-6 and TRBJ2-7; possible D gene TRBD2, 6 bases. Looked up from germline, CDR1 is SGHDT and CDR2 is YYEEEE. There are 17 residues in the CDR3. Trimming cost V 0 bases and J 0 bases, with 16 bases left between them. DNA for the CDR3: TGTGCCAGCAGCTTGGCCCTTAGCGGAAGCAGCTCCTACGAGCAGTACTTC. Amino acids: CASSLALSGSSSYEQYF.

The chain has TRBV7-2 and TRBJ1-5; D is uncertain. This CDR3 is built from 16 residues. The V gene lost 5 bases and the J gene lost 6 bases, with 20 bases spanning the gap. Per the germline V gene, CDR1 is SGHTA and CDR2 is FQGNSA. The CDR3 region is CASSPRGSVLAQPQHF. CDR3 in DNA: TGTGCCAGCAGCCCCCGCGGGAGCGTTTTGGCTCAGCCCCAGCATTTT. Full variable domain (rest looked up from reference TRBV7-2 and TRBJ1-5): GAGVSQSPSNKVTEKGKDVELRCDPISGHTALYWYRQSLGQGLEFLIYFQGNSAPDKSGLPSDRFSAERTGGSVSTLTIQRTQQEDSAVYLCASSPRGSVLAQPQHFGDGTRLSIL.

The chain uses TRBV2 and TRBJ2-6, with D unresolved. The CDR3 has 16 residues. Germline V CDR1 and CDR2: SNHLY, FYNNEI. V was pared by 3 bases and J by 0 bases, with 9 bases between. This CDR3 reads CASSDGWSSGANVLTF. CDR3 nucleotides: TGTGCCAGCAGTGATGGTTGGAGCTCTGGGGCCAACGTCCTGACTTTC.